The next 9 T cell receptor beta chains were all read from a single sample in a study of low-dose radiotherapy and immunotherapy resistance in tumors. Time point in this sample: before trial treatment. TRAV- and TRBV-specific primers, spanning alpha and beta chains, primed first-strand cDNA. TCRs were amplified for about 18 PCR cycles with a constant-region primer and V-primer adapter. TCRdb recomputed calls from the reads with MiXCR, one row per CDR3 protein. Of 57,000 or so distinct CDR3 sequences in the sample, roughly 24% were seen once. The sample in question was PBMCs, obtained before treatment. The receptors stem from a male donor with prostate cancer.

This clonotype was seen many times. The chain joins TRBV5-1 to TRBJ2-7; the D gene could be TRBD1 or TRBD2 (7 bases each). V lost 0 bases and J lost 8, with 15 bases in between. CDR3 length equals 14 residues. CDR1 is SGHRS, CDR2 YFSETQ, per germline. The CDR3 bases are TGCGCCAGCAGCTTGGGGCAGGGGGGGTGGAAGCAGTACTTC. It codes for CASSLGQGGWKQYF.

This rearrangement joins TRBV11-2 to TRBJ2-7; D is perhaps TRBD2 (5 bases). The CDR3 extends over 13 amino acids. The germline V gene encodes CDR1 SGHAT and CDR2 FQNNGV. V was clipped by 5 bases and J by 2 bases, with 10 bases between them. CDR3 region: CASSVDSTYEQYF. The CDR3, as DNA: TGTGCCAGCAGCGTGGACTCGACCTACGAGCAGTACTTC.

As to this clonotype: With a much larger clone just one base away, this may be a read error. V usage is TRBV6-1 and J usage is TRBJ1-3; D ambiguous. From germline, CDR1 is MNHNS and CDR2 SASEGT. V lost 7 bases, J lost 4 bases, and 11 bases lay in between. The CDR3 is 13 amino acids. CDR3: CASTPSGGNTIYF. CDR3 bases: TGTGCCAGCACCCCGTCAGGAGGAAACACCATATATTTT.

This clonotype appeared many times. This sequence joins TRBV29-1 and TRBJ2-1; the D is unclear. Per the germline V gene, CDR1 is SQVTM and CDR2 is ANQGSEA. Trimming stripped 3 bases from V and 0 bases from J, with 12 bases between. The CDR3 spans 15 residues. CDR3: CSVEVGSFSYNEQFF. The CDR3 DNA follows: TGCAGCGTTGAGGTCGGGTCCTTCTCCTACAATGAGCAGTTCTTC.

By proportion, this clonotype is medium-sized. The rearrangement links TRBV5-4 to TRBJ2-1; 7 bases agree with TRBD2. V dropped 3 bases and J dropped 4; count of bases not matched to a gene: 4. This CDR3 has 14 amino acids. CDR1 is SGHNT and CDR2 is YYREEE in the germline V gene (reference sequence). This CDR3 is CASSSGGLYNEQFF. CDR3 bases: TGTGCCAGCAGCTCGGGGGGACTTTACAATGAGCAGTTCTTC.

This clonotype was seen at least ten times. The chain recombines TRBV19 with TRBJ2-1; D gene uncertain. CDR3 size: 13 residues. Germline V CDR1 and CDR2: LNHDA, SQIVND (reference sequence). Trimming shortened V by 1 base and J by 4 bases, and 5 bases separated the two germline ends. The CDR3 DNA sequence: TGTGCCAGTAGTATAGGCAGTTACAATGAGCAGTTCTTC. Translating it yields CASSIGSYNEQFF.

Many counts were recorded for this clonotype. The rearrangement links TRBV2 to TRBJ2-7; TRBD2 might be the D (6 bases). Germline CDR1 is SNHLY and CDR2 is FYNNEI. V lost 9 bases to trimming and J lost 4 bases, with 22 bases between them. The CDR3 has 15 amino acids. CDR3 nucleotides: TGTGCCAGTGGAGGGGCAGGTCGCCCGTCATACGAGCAGTACTTC. Its protein product is CASGGAGRPSYEQYF.

This clonotype was recorded at least ten times. The chain's CDR3 is CASSLMRGPTGEQYF. CDR3 DNA sequence: TGTGCCAGCAGTTTAATGAGGGGCCCAACGGGCGAGCAGTACTTC. V is TRBV28 and J is TRBJ2-7; D may correspond to TRBD1 or TRBD2 (5 bases each). The CDR3 is 15 residues long. The V and J ends lost 2 bases and 6 bases respectively, with 17 bases between them. Germline V CDR1 and CDR2: MDHEN, SYDVKM.

This clonotype has at least ten counts. The chain carries TRBV18 and TRBJ2-3, with D perhaps TRBD2 (5 bases). The CDR3 extends over 14 amino acids. V was cut by 6 bases and J by 3 bases, with 13 bases left in between. CDR1 is KGHSH and CDR2 is LQKENI in the germline V gene. The CDR3 reads CASSPLRATDTQYF. CDR3 coding DNA: TGTGCCAGCTCCCCGCTGCGGGCGACAGATACGCAGTATTTT.